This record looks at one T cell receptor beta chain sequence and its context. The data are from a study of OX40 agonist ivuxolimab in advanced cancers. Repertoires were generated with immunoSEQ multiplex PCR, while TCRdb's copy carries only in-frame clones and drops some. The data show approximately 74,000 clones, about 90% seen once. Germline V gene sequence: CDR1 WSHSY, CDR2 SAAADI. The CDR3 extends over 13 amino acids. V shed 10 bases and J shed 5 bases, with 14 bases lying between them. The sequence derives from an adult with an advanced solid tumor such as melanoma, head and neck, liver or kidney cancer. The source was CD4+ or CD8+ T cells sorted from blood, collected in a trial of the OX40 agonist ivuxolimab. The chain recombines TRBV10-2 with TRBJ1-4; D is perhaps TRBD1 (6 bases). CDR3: CATNRDLNEKLFF. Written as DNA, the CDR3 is TGCGCCACCAACAGGGACTTAAATGAAAAACTGTTTTTT.